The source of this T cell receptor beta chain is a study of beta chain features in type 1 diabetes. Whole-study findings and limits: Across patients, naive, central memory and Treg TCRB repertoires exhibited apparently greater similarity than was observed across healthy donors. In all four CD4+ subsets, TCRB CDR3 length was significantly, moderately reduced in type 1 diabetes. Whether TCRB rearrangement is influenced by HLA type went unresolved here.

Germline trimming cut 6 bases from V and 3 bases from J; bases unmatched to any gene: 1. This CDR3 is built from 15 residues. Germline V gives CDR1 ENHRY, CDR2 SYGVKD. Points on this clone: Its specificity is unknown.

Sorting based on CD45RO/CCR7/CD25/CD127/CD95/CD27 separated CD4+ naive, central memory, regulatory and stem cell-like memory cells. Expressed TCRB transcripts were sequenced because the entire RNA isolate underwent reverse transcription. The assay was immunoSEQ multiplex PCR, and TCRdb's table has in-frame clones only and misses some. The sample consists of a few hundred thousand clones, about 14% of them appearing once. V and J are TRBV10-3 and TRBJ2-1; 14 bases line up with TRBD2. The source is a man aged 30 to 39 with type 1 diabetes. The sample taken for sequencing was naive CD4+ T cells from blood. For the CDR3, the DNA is TGTGCCATCAGGGGACTAGCGGGAGACTACAATGAGCAGTTCTTC. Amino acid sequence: CAIRGLAGDYNEQFF.